The clone carrying this T cell receptor (beta chain) was counted ten times or more. Its matching antigen is unknown. The length of the CDR3 is 14 residues. Germline trimming cut 6 bases from V and 7 bases from J; bases unmatched to any gene: 9. These data belong to a study of blood T cells in healthy people across ages. Study-wide points: Since the PBMCs were unsorted, naive and antigen-experienced cells could not be conclusively compared. Per million T cells, TCR beta diversity dropped roughly linearly as age increased.

A sample-barcoded 5' primer and a J-beta primer mix were used in a second PCR of about 6 to 12 cycles. Every individual sample yielded 2.5 million or more paired-end reads (each containing CDR3). TCRdb re-analysed the 5' RACE reads in MiXCR, keeping a single row per CDR3 protein. Among more than 800,000 distinct CDR3 sequences listed, 29% were seen once. Sequencing was done on a sample of blood. V usage is TRBV12-3 or TRBV12-4 and J usage is TRBJ2-7; 10 positions agree with TRBD1. The receptor was isolated from a woman older than 75 in good health. The CDR3 here is CASSRDRGLGEQYF. DNA of the CDR3: TGTGCCAGCAGCAGGGACAGGGGATTGGGGGAGCAGTACTTC.